These 25 T cell receptor beta chains originate from one sample sequenced in a study of cytomegalovirus exposure and HLA in healthy donors. 60 Vbeta and 13 Jbeta primers were used in PCR. Assay used: immunoSEQ multiplex PCR; TCRdb lists only in-frame clones, some missing. The profile covers fewer than 250,000 clones, with 70% to 90% appearing a single time and roughly 3.1% taken by the ten largest. Sample: PBMCs. Every receptor here comes from a man aged 30-40 years in good health and CMV-seronegative.

This chain links TRBV5-4 with TRBJ2-5; D is possibly TRBD2 (5 bases). Germline CDR1 and CDR2: SGHNT and YYREEE (reference sequence). V lost 2 bases, J lost 2 bases, and 7 bases lay in between. The CDR3 length is 13 residues. For the CDR3, the DNA is TGTGCCAGCAGCTTACCGGGGCAAGAGACCCAGTACTTC. Amino acid sequence: CASSLPGQETQYF.

The gene calls are TRBV28 and TRBJ2-5; 7 positions match TRBD1. The germline gives CDR1 MDHEN, CDR2 SYDVKM. The CDR3 totals 14 residues. Unmatched junction bases numbered 7, after V lost 4 bases and J lost 5 bases. The CDR3 DNA reads as TGTGCCAGCAGTTCACATCAGGGGGAGGAGACCCAGTACTTC. As protein: CASSSHQGEETQYF.

The V gene is TRBV5-1, the J gene TRBJ2-1; the match to TRBD2 covers 9 bases. The V gene's germline CDR1 is SGHRS and CDR2 YFSETQ. Trimming at V came to 0 bases and at J to 9 bases, leaving 7 bases not matched to a gene. The CDR3 extends over 15 amino acids. The CDR3 is CASSLDSGGLGEQFF. CDR3 nucleotides: TGCGCCAGCAGCTTGGATAGCGGGGGCCTCGGTGAGCAGTTCTTC.

This chain uses TRBV27 with TRBJ2-1; the D gene is possibly TRBD1 (5 bases). Germline V gene lookup returns CDR1 MNHEY and CDR2 SMNVEV (reference sequence). V gave up 5 bases and J gave up 5 bases, with 13 bases separating them. This CDR3 comprises 14 residues. CDR3 sequence (DNA): TGTGCCAGCAGTATCACGACAGTTAACAATGAGCAGTTCTTC. Its translation is CASSITTVNNEQFF.

The rearrangement links TRBV5-1 to TRBJ1-2, with a weak D call TRBD1 (5 bases). The CDR3 length is 15 residues. Germline V lookup: CDR1 SGHRS, CDR2 YFSETQ. Trimming took 4 bases from V and 4 from J, leaving 17 bases between them. CDR3 DNA sequence: TGCGCCAGCAGCAGATTTACCCAGGGCTTCTATGGCTACACCTTC. Its protein is CASSRFTQGFYGYTF. The full variable domain, completed using reference TRBV5-1 and TRBJ1-2, is KAGVTQTPRYLIKTRGQQVTLSCSPISGHRSVSWYQQTPGQGLQFLFEYFSETQRNKGNFPGRFSGRQFSNSRSEMNVSTLELGDSALYLCASSRFTQGFYGYTFGSGTRLTVV.

V and J are TRBV6-5 and TRBJ1-4; D might be TRBD1 (6 bases). Per germline, CDR1 MNHEY and CDR2 SVGAGI. This CDR3 contains 13 residues. Trimming removed 4 bases at V and 8 bases at J, with 11 bases between. CDR3 amino acids: CASSLGAREKLFF. The DNA for the CDR3 is TGTGCCAGCAGTTTGGGGGCGCGGGAAAAACTGTTTTTT.

The chain uses TRBV9 and TRBJ2-7; 9 nucleotides line up with TRBD1. CDR1 and CDR2 (germline): SGDLS, YYNGEE. This CDR3 spans 13 amino acids. Germline trimming cut 8 bases from V and 0 bases from J; bases unmatched to any gene: 3. Here the CDR3 DNA reads TGTGCCAGTGGACAGGGGATCTCCTACGAGCAGTACTTC. Translation: CASGQGISYEQYF.

This chain links TRBV5-1 with TRBJ2-2, with D tentatively TRBD1 (6 bases). This CDR3 is built from 18 residues. Germline V CDR1 and CDR2: SGHRS, YFSETQ. Deletions cut 4 bases from V and 6 bases from J, with 25 bases between. The CDR3 loop is CASSPPNGGTNRAGELFF. The CDR3 region has the DNA TGCGCCAGCAGCCCACCAAATGGAGGAACCAACAGGGCCGGGGAGCTGTTTTTT.

The J gene is TRBJ2-6, the V gene TRBV5-1; D is uncertain. Germline V gene sequence: CDR1 SGHRS, CDR2 YFSETQ. V lost 0 bases and J lost 0, with 10 bases in between. CDR3 length: 17 residues. CDR3 bases: TGCGCCAGCAGCTTGGGACTCTTAAGCTCTGGGGCCAACGTCCTGACTTTC. Its translation is CASSLGLLSSGANVLTF. The variable domain in full, with the rest retrieved from reference TRBV5-1 and TRBJ2-6, is KAGVTQTPRYLIKTRGQQVTLSCSPISGHRSVSWYQQTPGQGLQFLFEYFSETQRNKGNFPGRFSGRQFSNSRSEMNVSTLELGDSALYLCASSLGLLSSGANVLTFGAGSRLTVL.

This chain joins TRBV19 and TRBJ2-5; D is possibly TRBD1 (6 bases). Germline V gene lookup returns CDR1 LNHDA and CDR2 SQIVND (reference sequence). This CDR3 contains 15 residues. V shed 3 bases and J shed 0 bases, with 11 bases lying between them. Written as DNA, the CDR3 is TGTGCCAGTAGTATTAAAAGGGGGTACCAAGAGACCCAGTACTTC. This encodes CASSIKRGYQETQYF.

The chain is built from TRBV28 and TRBJ2-2; 8 bases map to TRBD1. With 3 bases clipped from V and 2 bases from J, the junction kept 5 bases outside the gene matches. Germline V CDR1 and CDR2: MDHEN, SYDVKM. This CDR3 is built from 16 residues. CDR3 residues: CASSFRQGTNTGELFF. DNA for the CDR3: TGTGCCAGCAGTTTTCGACAGGGGACTAACACCGGGGAGCTGTTTTTT.

This chain joins TRBV27 and TRBJ2-5; D gene ambiguous. The tail of the sequence fits TRBJ2-7 better, so the J call may be wrong. The germline CDR1 and CDR2 sequences are MNHEY and SMNVEV (reference sequence). The CDR3 covers 13 residues. CDR3 in DNA: TGTGCCAGCAGTTTTAAGAGCTCCTACGAGCAGTACTTC. This translates into CASSFKSSYEQYF.

This clone was observed a single time. The chain couples TRBV5-1 to TRBJ1-2; weak D call: TRBD1 (5 bases). The CDR3 extends over 14 amino acids. The ends were cut back, 0 bases at V and 8 bases at J, with 14 bases in the middle. The germline gives CDR1 SGHRS, CDR2 YFSETQ. CDR3 in DNA: TGCGCCAGCAGCTTGGGGCAGGGTGTAGGCGGCTACACCTTC. This gives the protein CASSLGQGVGGYTF.

V usage is TRBV27 and J usage is TRBJ1-1; TRBD1 might be the D (6 bases). The CDR3 covers 12 residues. The germline V gene encodes CDR1 MNHEY and CDR2 SMNVEV (reference sequence). V lost 5 bases to trimming and J lost 7 bases, with 11 bases between them. CDR3 region: CASSAGVGEAFF. CDR3 bases: TGTGCCAGCAGTGCAGGGGTCGGTGAAGCTTTCTTT.

V usage is TRBV7-9 and J usage is TRBJ1-5, with 8 bases aligning to TRBD1. Germline V gene data show CDR1 as SEHNR and CDR2 as FQNEAQ (reference sequence). The trim removed 5 bases at V and 3 bases at J, leaving 6 bases unmatched. This CDR3 region has 15 residues. The CDR3 DNA reads as TGTGCCAGCAGCAGAGGACAGGGACTCAATCAGCCCCAGCATTTT. It is translated as CASSRGQGLNQPQHF. Combining the CDR3 with reference TRBV7-9 and TRBJ1-5 gives the whole variable domain DTGVSQNPRHKITKRGQNVTFRCDPISEHNRLYWYRQTLGQGPEFLTYFQNEAQLEKSRLLSDRFSAERPKGSFSTLEIQRTEQGDSAMYLCASSRGQGLNQPQHFGDGTRLSIL.

The V and J genes are TRBV29-1 and TRBJ1-6; TRBD1 might be the D (5 bases). Germline CDR1 reads SQVTM; CDR2 reads ANQGSEA. V was cut by 7 bases and J by 8 bases, with 15 bases left in between. The CDR3 has 13 amino acids. CDR3 protein: CSAKTEKDSPLHF. For the CDR3, the DNA is TGCAGCGCCAAGACAGAAAAGGATTCACCCCTCCACTTT.

The chain links TRBV7-3 to TRBJ1-1; D is ambiguous. This CDR3 has 14 residues. The germline CDR1 and CDR2 sequences are SGHTA and FQGTGA. V was clipped by 5 bases and J by 3 bases, with 13 bases between them. CDR3 residues: CASSVGVRDTEAFF. CDR3 DNA: TGTGCCAGCAGCGTGGGAGTGCGAGACACTGAAGCTTTCTTT.

This chain links TRBV15 with TRBJ1-1; D is unclear. This CDR3 is built from 12 residues. The V end was cut by 1 base, the J end by 6 bases, with 6 bases between. CDR1 and CDR2 from the germline V gene are LNHNV and YYDKDF (reference sequence). The CDR3 coding sequence is TGTGCCACCAGCAGAGCCCGGGCTGAAGCTTTCTTT. Translating it yields CATSRARAEAFF.

CDR3 protein: CTPGINNEQFF. CDR3 DNA: TGTACCCCCGGGATAAACAATGAGCAGTTCTTC. This chain uses TRBV2 with TRBJ2-1; tentative D call: TRBD2 (5 bases). Germline loops: CDR1 SNHLY, CDR2 FYNNEI. The CDR3 has 11 residues.

The chain couples TRBV2 to TRBJ1-4; 7 bases map to TRBD1. This CDR3 region has 16 residues. The ends lost 4 bases at V and 7 bases at J; junction bases unmatched: 12. Germline CDR1 SNHLY, CDR2 FYNNEI. The CDR3 is CASSAPLQGWTEKLFF. The CDR3 nucleotides are TGTGCCAGCAGTGCTCCCCTACAGGGGTGGACTGAAAAACTGTTTTTT.

This rearrangement joins TRBV28 to TRBJ2-2, with D possibly matching TRBD1 (7 bases). V was cut by 6 bases and J by 2 bases, with 13 bases left in between. The CDR3 extends over 15 amino acids. Germline V CDR1 and CDR2: MDHEN, SYDVKM. The CDR3, as DNA: TGTGCCAGCAGCCGCGGGACAGCTAACACCGGGGAGCTGTTTTTT. The encoded protein is CASSRGTANTGELFF.

The chain joins TRBV10-2 to TRBJ2-5, with TRBD2 identical over 9 bases. The CDR3 sequence is 11 residues long. The germline CDR1 and CDR2 sequences are WSHSY and SAAADI. J lost 5 bases, V lost 10 bases, and 2 bases had no gene match. CDR3 coding DNA: TGCGCCACTGGACTAGCGGAGACCCAGTACTTC. Translated, it gives CATGLAETQYF.

The V call is TRBV9, the J call TRBJ2-7; 10 bases agree with TRBD1. The germline V gene has CDR1 SGDLS and CDR2 YYNGEE. After removal of 5 bases from V and 3 bases from J, the junction contained 2 bases not matched to a gene. The CDR3 loop spans 13 amino acids. The CDR3 spells CASSGTGDYEQYF. In DNA form, the CDR3 reads TGTGCCAGCAGTGGGACAGGGGACTACGAGCAGTACTTC.

This chain uses TRBV9 with TRBJ2-6; the match to TRBD1 covers 8 bases. Germline CDR1 SGDLS, CDR2 YYNGEE. V lost 1 base to trimming and J lost 0 bases; unmatched junction nucleotides: 9. This CDR3 contains 19 residues. The DNA for the CDR3 is TGTGCCAGCAGCGTAACCCCCCAGGGGGCTAGCTCTGGGGCCAACGTCCTGACTTTC. Translating it yields CASSVTPQGASSGANVLTF.

V gene TRBV7-3 combines with J gene TRBJ2-3; 12 positions match TRBD2. CDR3 length equals 17 residues. Germline loops: CDR1 SGHTA, CDR2 FQGTGA. The junction had 6 bases not matched to a gene; V was cut back by 2 bases and J by 3 bases. The CDR3 loop reads CASSLGRLAGVTDTQYF. The CDR3 nucleotides are TGTGCCAGCAGCTTAGGCAGACTAGCGGGGGTGACAGATACGCAGTATTTT.